This TCR beta chain is from a study of T cell repertoires in cytomegalovirus infection. Overall study context: In public TCR beta signatures, there were indications of both CMV infection and matching HLA type.

Study results and limitations: Pooled public TCR beta family frequency picked out CMV carriers with the relevant HLA.

As concerns this clonotype: The antigen is unknown.

The length of the CDR3 is 17 residues. Germline values: CDR1 MGHRA, CDR2 YSYEKL. V was pared by 0 bases and J by 2 bases, with 14 bases between. Via MiXCR, TCRdb re-called the reads, giving one row per CDR3 protein. The sample lists around 900,000 distinct CDR3 sequences, approximately 31% occurring once. This TCR was recovered from a human donor in good health (CMV status not recorded). Some clones in this sample may be carry-over from other donors' samples. The V and J genes are TRBV4-1 and TRBJ2-1; possible D gene TRBD1, 5 bases. This material consisted of cultured CD8+ T cells from PBMCs, taken from culture after CMV antigen stimulation. The CDR3 is CASSQDAPGRPYNEQFF. The DNA for the CDR3 is TGCGCCAGCAGCCAAGATGCCCCAGGGCGTCCCTACAATGAGCAGTTCTTC.